The entry below describes one TCR beta chain. What this receptor recognizes is not known. Base-call qualities are not available, and no considerably larger clone is one nucleotide away. Using the deep immunoSEQ assay, multiplex PCR amplified TCR CDR3 regions from genomic DNA. Extracted genomic DNA from each cell subset was distributed evenly across all wells of several immunoSEQ 96-well plates, and each plate was treated as a replicate. For sorted subsets, each replicate PCR was loaded with 150 to 250 ng genomic DNA, equivalent to 32,000 or so T cell genomes. The purified libraries were quantified using a Qubit 3.0 fluorometer, sized with a Bioanalyzer 2100, and then quantified again using the KAPA Library Quantification kit. Every immunoSEQ 96-well plate was sequenced on a dedicated single-read 150-cycle Illumina NextSeq 550 flow cell. Regarding the original processing steps: Because only junctional sequences without quality scores were contained in the immunoSEQ output, filtering matching that applied to full-length reads could not be performed. To assign V/J genes and CDR3, sequences were annotated against IMGT germline references using PyIR, a Python wrapper for IgBLAST v1.9. Reads were filtered out if the reads had weak V/J assignments (E-value above 1e-6), no CDR3, stop codons, out-of-frame junctions, or ambiguous translated residues. V3J clonotypes were defined by identical inferred V gene, J gene, and CDR3 amino acid sequence. To compute the percentage overlap between repertoires, the number of shared unique clonotypes was divided by the size of the smaller repertoire. Richness of each repertoire was evaluated using RTK rarefaction, the Chao1 estimator, and Recon v2.1 estimates of unobserved clonotypes. For all TCRbeta clonotypes obtained by the gDNA method from four donors, generation probabilities were computed with OLGA. TCRdb obtained this table from immuneACCESS and retained in-frame rearrangements with V and J assigned. These tables miss some clones; where compared with another copy, unresolved V genes account for less than half of the shortfall, and the remainder is unexplained. V and J calls and clone size are given by that table; D and trimming were obtained from the DNA. Within this sample are some 2 million clones, with roughly 94% of them counted one time only. More than 0.1% of the sample lies in the top ten.

CDR1 and CDR2 are read off the germline V gene as LGHNT and FRNRAP. The V end loses 3 bases and the J end loses 0 bases, and a stretch of 23 bases separates them. The CDR3 starts with the cysteine, ends with the phenylalanine, and has 19 residues. Only the CDR3 DNA is retained, 57 bases long and in frame from the first base. This record comes from a study of shared clonotypes between healthy human individuals (dated by TCRdb to the early 2020s). Regarding the research as a whole: A few men and a couple of women, aged 18 to 49 years, made up the cohort. For each donor, CD4 naive and CD4 memory were each run on three plates, CD8 naive on two plates, and CD8 memory on one plate. Leukapheresis yielded between about 0.85 and 10 billion PBMCs per donor. Libraries were prepared and TCR repertoires were sequenced by different laboratories using diverse techniques, in order to increase sequencing depth and limit assay-specific biases. To estimate repertoire size and how much clonotype sharing occurs between individuals, the study deeply sequenced the blood TCR repertoires of five healthy adults.

General conclusions and limits of the study: Sharing across a handful of donors was observed for about 4.8% of naive CD4, under 4% of naive CD8, roughly 2.4% of memory CD4, and about 0.4% of memory CD8 clonotypes. Even with the large sequencing depth, rarefaction of the sorted-subset datasets indicated that sequencing was incomplete. Pairwise subsampling indicated that sequencing depth was expected to affect the degree of clonotype sharing among donors. Because the study included only a small number of donors, the genetic and exposure-history diversity represented was limited. Sampling was restricted to blood, and TCR repertoires in tissues likely differ from the TCR repertoires found in blood. Estimated clonotype richness was generally larger for naive than for memory subsets. Compared with non-shared clonotypes, clonotypes shared by all four sorted-subset donors had higher generation probabilities.

The donors were healthy, HIV-negative adults who had no recently reported acute infections or vaccinations. Every donor was a Caucasian adult living in Nashville, Tennessee, USA. CD4+ T cells were enriched by magnetic negative selection; naive cells were then positively selected on CD45RA, and the negative fraction formed the memory subset. Blood was obtained by leukapheresis, after which PBMCs were separated by Ficoll-Histopaque density gradient centrifugation and cryopreserved in liquid nitrogen vapor phase. Purity and quantity of every magnetically sorted T cell population were checked by analytical flow cytometry. Each sorted fraction had its genomic DNA isolated and then quantified by UV absorbance on a Nanodrop 2000c.

The specimen sequenced was naive CD4+ T cells sorted from blood. The sample's cell subset or site label, decoded: CD45RA+ positively selected. The TCR originated in a man aged 18 to 29 in good health. This sequence uses TRBV12-5 and TRBJ1-2; confidence is insufficient to name the D gene. The CDR3 region has the sequence CASGLGGLIGSGANYGYTF. The DNA sequence is TGTGCTAGTGGTTTAGGTGGGTTAATAGGTTCGGGAGCTAACTATGGCTACACCTTC.